The text below deals with one T cell receptor (beta chain). Its specificity is unknown. This CDR3 is built from 15 residues. CDR1 is SGHVS and CDR2 is FQNEAQ in the germline V gene. J gave up 8 bases and V 5 bases, and 11 bases lay outside the gene matches. The entry originates in a study of T cell responses to AZD1222 COVID-19 vaccine. Study-level points and caveats: Among spike-specific TCRs, nearly half reportedly target unmutated variant regions.

Generated by immunoSEQ multiplex PCR, the TCRdb table keeps only in-frame clones and is missing some. The sample holds 140,000 to 150,000 clones, more than 75% seen once. Sequences were derived from peripheral blood, sampled on day 0 of AZD1222 vaccination. The chain uses TRBV7-8 and TRBJ1-5, with 8 bases lining up with TRBD1. The TCR originated in an adult in good health. The CDR3 is CASSPGRTGRKPQHF. The CDR3 DNA reads as TGTGCCAGCAGCCCGGGGCGGACAGGGAGGAAGCCCCAGCATTTT.